This is a list of T cell receptor beta chains from one sample in a study of blood T cells in healthy people across ages. TCRdb re-called the 5' RACE reads with MiXCR, one entry per CDR3 protein. The table has 650,000 to 700,000 distinct CDR3 sequences, approximately 52% seen once. Sequencing input: blood. These receptors all come from a woman aged 80 or over in good health. CDR3s include the opening cysteine and the closing phenylalanine or tryptophan. Fields, in order: J gene, V gene, clone size, D gene, CDR3 DNA, CDR3 protein. A D gene is named only where the DNA matches it firmly. For some rows the clone size is stated as once, few or many, or as a class when expanded; others skip it.

TRBJ2-6 | TRBV12-3/TRBV12-4 | many | . | TGTGCCAGCAGTTTACACGTGGGCCTCTCTGGGGCCAACGTCCTGACTTTC | CASSLHVGLSGANVLTF
TRBJ2-3 | TRBV7-2 | once | . | TGTGCCAGCAGCCAGCGGGCAGCAGATACGCAGTATTTT | CASSQRAADTQYF
TRBJ2-4 | TRBV6-5 | . | TRBD2 | TGTGCCAGCAGTTACTCCCGGGAGGGGGCCAAAAACATTCAGTACTTC | CASSYSREGAKNIQYF
TRBJ2-5 | TRBV15 | . | TRBD2 | TGTGCCACCAGCACGGGACTAGCGGGAGCCCAAGAGACCCAGTACTTC | CATSTGLAGAQETQYF
TRBJ1-6 | TRBV7-9 | many | TRBD1 | TGTGCCAGCAGCAGGGACAGCGCCAATTCACCCCTCCACTTT | CASSRDSANSPLHF
TRBJ2-5 | TRBV25-1 | . | . | TGTGCCAGCCAACGTGGACAGACCCAGTACTTC | CASQRGQTQYF
TRBJ1-1 | TRBV12-3/TRBV12-4 | . | TRBD1 | TGTGCCAGCAGTTTCACTCAGGGGGCCAAGACTGAAGCTTTCTTT | CASSFTQGAKTEAFF
TRBJ2-2 | TRBV12-3/TRBV12-4 | few | . | TGTGCCAGCAGGAACCTAGATGCCGGGGAGCTGTTTTTT | CASRNLDAGELFF
TRBJ2-1 | TRBV7-3 | many | . | TGTGCCAGCAGCTTGTCCAGGACTACGAATGAGCAGTTCTTC | CASSLSRTTNEQFF
TRBJ2-1 | TRBV5-1 | few | . | TGCGCCAGCAGCTCTAGTGGTGGTAGCAACTACAATGAGCAGTTCTTC | CASSSSGGSNYNEQFF
TRBJ2-1 | TRBV20-1 | . | TRBD2 | TGCAGTGCTAGAAAGACTAGCGGGGGACGCTACAATGAGCAGTTCTTC | CSARKTSGGRYNEQFF
TRBJ2-2 | TRBV5-6 | few | . | TGTGCCAGCAGCTTGACCCCGAACAGGCGCGGGGAGCTGTTTTTT | CASSLTPNRRGELFF
TRBJ2-3 | TRBV9 | . | . | TGTGCCAGCAGCGTAGAGGGGACTGGAGATACGCAGTATTTT | CASSVEGTGDTQYF
TRBJ2-3 | TRBV20-1 | . | . | TGCAGTGCTGGGGACTGGCAAGGCACAGATACGCAGTATTTT | CSAGDWQGTDTQYF
TRBJ1-2 | TRBV3-1 | few | . | TGTGCCAGCAGCCAGTCAAACTATGGCTACACCTTC | CASSQSNYGYTF
TRBJ2-5 | TRBV24-1 | . | TRBD1 | TGTGCCACCAGTGAACTCGGACAGGACCAAGAGACCCAGTACTTC | CATSELGQDQETQYF
TRBJ1-6 | TRBV2 | . | . | TGTGCCAGCAGTGAAGCGCAAAGGGCCAGGGGTTCACCCCTCCACTTT | CASSEAQRARGSPLHF
TRBJ2-7 | TRBV7-3 | . | TRBD1 | TGTGCCAGCAGCGAAGGACAGGGCCCCTACAATGAGCAGTACTTC | CASSEGQGPYNEQYF
TRBJ2-3 | TRBV20-1 | many | . | TGCAGTGCTAGAGATGGACAAGAAAGCACAGATACGCAGTATTTT | CSARDGQESTDTQYF
TRBJ2-1 | TRBV3-1 | many | . | TGTGCCAGCAGCCAAGGTTTCTATGAGCAGTTCTTC | CASSQGFYEQFF
TRBJ2-7 | TRBV4-2 | many | . | TGTGCCAGCAGCCAAGGAGGATCGGGAACCTCCTACGAGCAGTACTTC | CASSQGGSGTSYEQYF
TRBJ1-5 | TRBV3-1 | . | . | TGTGCCAGCAGCCAAGGGGCTCAGCGAAATCAGCCCCAGCATTTT | CASSQGAQRNQPQHF
TRBJ2-5 | TRBV4-3 | . | TRBD2 | TGCGCCAGCAGCCAAGATACGGGACTAGCGGGGGGTGAAGAGACCCAGTACTTC | CASSQDTGLAGGEETQYF
TRBJ1-1 | TRBV14 | . | . | TGTGCCAGCAGCCAAGGAGGGCCGGTGAACACTGAAGCTTTCTTT | CASSQGGPVNTEAFF
TRBJ2-7 | TRBV5-1 | many | . | TGCGCCAGCAGCTTGGAGTCAGGGCACAACGAGCAGTACTTC | CASSLESGHNEQYF
TRBJ2-3 | TRBV20-1 | . | . | TGCAGTGCCAGAACCTACGGGGGCCTCCCCCCAGATACGCAGTATTTT | CSARTYGGLPPDTQYF
TRBJ1-4 | TRBV6-6 | . | . | TGTGCCAGCAGTAAACCGGGATTTACTAATGAAAAACTGTTTTTT | CASSKPGFTNEKLFF
TRBJ1-2 | TRBV6-1 | few | TRBD1 | TGTGCCAGCAGACAAGGACAGGGGAACTATGGCCACACCTTC | CASRQGQGNYGHTF
TRBJ2-5 | TRBV12-3/TRBV12-4 | once | . | TGTGCCAGCAGTGCCAAGCCTGAGACCCAGTACTTC | CASSAKPETQYF
TRBJ2-3 | TRBV7-2 | . | TRBD1 | TGTGCCAGCAGCTTACCTGGGACAGGCGATTACACAGATACGCAGTATTTT | CASSLPGTGDYTDTQYF
TRBJ2-7 | TRBV7-2 | . | TRBD2 | TGTGCCAGCAGTATCTCGACTAGCGGGGGGTCTTACGAGCAGTACTTC | CASSISTSGGSYEQYF
TRBJ2-5 | TRBV7-2 | few | . | TGTGCCAGCAGCTTATTGGGGCAAGGAACCGAGTACTTC | CASSLLGQGTEYF
TRBJ2-4 | TRBV11-3 | few | . | TGTGCCAGCAGCTTACCGGAAATAAAAAACATTCAGTACTTC | CASSLPEIKNIQYF
TRBJ2-5 | TRBV20-1 | . | TRBD2 | TGCGGTGCTCCTATAGCGGGAGGCCACCAAGAGACCCAGTACTTC | CGAPIAGGHQETQYF
TRBJ2-7 | TRBV12-3/TRBV12-4 | . | TRBD2 | TGTGCCAGCGGGGGACTAGCCTACGAGCAGTACTTC | CASGGLAYEQYF
TRBJ2-7 | TRBV10-3 | . | . | TGTGCCATCAGAAACCCTCTCGAGCAGTACTTC | CAIRNPLEQYF
TRBJ2-3 | TRBV25-1 | many | TRBD1 | TGTGCCAGCAGTGAACACAGGGGCTACACAGATACGCAGTATTTT | CASSEHRGYTDTQYF
TRBJ2-3 | TRBV18 | . | . | TGTGCCAGCTCTCCCATGGGGGACACAGATACGCAGTATTTT | CASSPMGDTDTQYF
TRBJ1-6 | TRBV4-3 | . | . | TGCGCCAGCACACCTGACCGGAGGTCACCCCTCCACTTT | CASTPDRRSPLHF
TRBJ2-3 | TRBV12-3/TRBV12-4 | . | . | TGTGCCAGCAACAGATATCACACAGATACGCAGTATTTT | CASNRYHTDTQYF
TRBJ2-3 | TRBV3-1 | . | TRBD2 | TGTGCCAGCAGCCAAAAAAGGCTAGCGGGAGTGGATACGCAGTATTTT | CASSQKRLAGVDTQYF